The 16 T cell receptor beta chains reported below all come from one sample, sequenced in a study of patients and donors after allogeneic stem cell transplantation. TCRdb processed the RT-PCR reads anew with MiXCR; each CDR3 protein has one entry. The table includes roughly 960,000 distinct CDR3 sequences, roughly 18% detected once. Sequencing was carried out using blood, either unsorted or a sorted T cell fraction (not recorded which). These receptors all stem from a human donor who was either an allogeneic HSCT recipient or a stem cell or donor lymphocyte infusion donor (not recorded which). It is not recorded whose cells these are; they may come from a transplant donor.

The rearrangement links TRBV4-3 to TRBJ1-4, with TRBD1 identical over 9 bases. CDR3 size: 14 residues. The V and J ends lost 3 bases and 8 bases, in that order; junction bases with no gene match: 4. Germline V gene lookup returns CDR1 LGHNA and CDR2 YSLEER. CDR3 nucleotides: TGCGCCAGCAGCCAGGGACAGGGCTTCGAAAAACTGTTTTTT. Translation: CASSQGQGFEKLFF.

This chain joins TRBV15 and TRBJ2-1, with D tentatively TRBD2 (6 bases). Trimming took 3 bases from V and 9 from J, leaving 12 bases between them. The CDR3 totals 13 residues. Germline V gene data show CDR1 as LNHNV and CDR2 as YYDKDF (reference sequence). The DNA for the CDR3 is TGTGCCACCAGCAGGGGCTTAGCGGCTGAGCAGTTCTTC. Its translation is CATSRGLAAEQFF.

V usage is TRBV20-1 and J usage is TRBJ2-1; TRBD2 matches at 12 bases. This CDR3 comprises 15 residues. With V trimmed by 5 bases and J by 7 bases, 9 bases remained unmatched. CDR1 is DFQATT and CDR2 is SNEGSKA in the germline V gene (reference sequence). CDR3 sequence (DNA): TGCAGTGCTCGACGACTAGCGGGAGATAGAAATGAGCAGTTCTTC. Its translation is CSARRLAGDRNEQFF.

CDR3 nucleotide sequence: TGTGCCAGCAGTAGACTCCTCCCGGGACTAGTGAGGGAGCAGTACTTC. Its translation: CASSRLLPGLVREQYF. This sequence joins TRBV12-3 or TRBV12-4 and TRBJ2-7; 8 bases match TRBD2. The CDR3 length is 16 residues. Trimming at V came to 5 bases and at J to 7 bases, leaving 16 bases not matched to a gene.

This chain links TRBV18 with TRBJ2-2, with 8 bases aligning to TRBD1. Germline CDR1 reads KGHSH; CDR2 reads LQKENI. V shed 10 bases and J 4 bases; nucleotides not matched to a gene: 2. The CDR3 contains 12 residues. CDR3 nucleotide sequence: TGTGCCACCCAGGGGGCCACCGGGGAGCTGTTTTTT. Its protein product is CATQGATGELFF.

V and J are TRBV12-3 or TRBV12-4 and TRBJ1-6, with D possibly being TRBD1 (6 bases). Trimming pared 0 bases from V and 8 bases from J, leaving 17 bases between. The CDR3 totals 17 residues. CDR3 loop: CASSLAGARWGDSPLHF. CDR3 DNA: TGTGCCAGCAGTTTAGCGGGGGCCCGGTGGGGGGATTCACCCCTCCACTTT.

This chain joins TRBV25-1 and TRBJ2-7, with D possibly being TRBD1 (6 bases). The CDR3 is 18 amino acids. V was clipped by 5 bases and J by 0 bases, with 23 bases between them. Germline assignment: CDR1 MGHDK and CDR2 SYGVNS. Here the CDR3 reads CASSNIRGLGRDSYEQYF. CDR3 sequence (DNA): TGTGCCAGCAGTAACATCAGGGGTTTAGGACGCGACTCCTACGAGCAGTACTTC.

This clonotype was recorded at least ten times. As DNA, the CDR3 is TGTGCCAGCAGTCCCAGGGTGAACACTGAAGCTTTCTTT. It translates to CASSPRVNTEAFF. This chain joins TRBV12-3 or TRBV12-4 and TRBJ1-1; a possible D gene is TRBD1 (5 bases). V lost 5 bases, J lost 0 bases, and 7 bases lay in between. The CDR3 has 13 residues.

A few counts support this clonotype. This chain uses TRBV15 with TRBJ2-3; maybe TRBD2 (5 bases). The CDR3 has 16 amino acids. Germline CDR1 is LNHNV and CDR2 is YYDKDF (reference sequence). The V gene lost 5 bases and the J gene lost 2 bases, with 17 bases spanning the gap. CDR3 amino acids: CATSASQFRDTDTQYF. The CDR3 nucleotides are TGTGCCACCAGCGCCTCACAGTTCCGGGACACAGATACGCAGTATTTT.

This clonotype was observed many times. The chain joins TRBV5-1 to TRBJ2-5; D may be TRBD2 (5 bases). The germline V and J ends were trimmed by 0 bases and 1 base, with 7 bases remaining between them. The CDR3 sequence is 14 residues long. Germline CDR1 reads SGHRS; CDR2 reads YFSETQ. CDR3 sequence: CASSLEGAQETQYF. The CDR3 DNA follows: TGCGCCAGCAGCTTGGAGGGAGCCCAAGAGACCCAGTACTTC.

This sequence joins TRBV3-1 and TRBJ2-3; D remains ambiguous. From germline, CDR1 is LGHDT and CDR2 YNNKEL (reference sequence). Deletions cut 1 base from V and 3 bases from J, with 8 bases between. The CDR3 contains 14 residues. CDR3 amino acids: CASSQGWGTDTQYF. In DNA form, the CDR3 reads TGTGCCAGCAGCCAAGGGTGGGGTACAGATACGCAGTATTTT.

The rearrangement uses TRBV12-3 or TRBV12-4 and TRBJ1-1; 9 bases fit TRBD1. The J segment lost 6 bases and the V segment lost 5 bases, leaving 13 bases of the junction unmatched. CDR3 length equals 16 residues. Written as DNA, the CDR3 is TGTGCCAGCAGTACTTACAGGGGGCGTAGGGGAGCTGAAGCTTTCTTT. Translation gives CASSTYRGRRGAEAFF.

This clonotype was found many times. V is TRBV12-3 or TRBV12-4 and J is TRBJ2-3; 9 bases line up with TRBD2. The ends lost 1 base at V and 6 bases at J; junction bases unmatched: 8. The CDR3 is made up of 16 amino acids. In nucleotides, the CDR3 is TGTGCCAGCAGTTTAGAGACTAGCGGACCCATTGATACGCAGTATTTT. Its protein is CASSLETSGPIDTQYF.

The chain employs TRBV20-1 and TRBJ1-2; TRBD1 agrees at 9 bases. Germline CDR1 DFQATT, CDR2 SNEGSKA (reference sequence). The junction had 4 bases not matched to a gene; V was cut back by 5 bases and J by 3 bases. CDR3 length: 13 amino acids. The CDR3 region is CSASRDRDYGYTF. The CDR3 nucleotides read TGCAGTGCTTCCAGGGACAGGGACTATGGCTACACCTTC.

This clonotype was recorded a few times. J is TRBJ1-5 and V is TRBV29-1, with 7 bases matching TRBD1. The CDR3 length is 13 residues. V gave up 6 bases and J gave up 6 bases; unmatched junction bases: 8. CDR1 is SQVTM, CDR2 ANQGSEA, per germline. CDR3 region: CSVPRDSCQPQHF. The DNA for the CDR3 is TGCAGCGTCCCCCGGGACAGTTGTCAGCCCCAGCATTTT.

This clonotype was counted many times. The chain uses TRBV12-3 or TRBV12-4 and TRBJ2-2, with D possibly being TRBD2 (5 bases). The CDR3 runs to 12 residues. V lost 2 bases, J lost 7 bases, and 5 bases lay in between. The CDR3 protein is CASSLSGGELFF. CDR3 coding DNA: TGTGCCAGCAGTTTAAGCGGCGGGGAGCTGTTTTTT.